This entry describes one T cell receptor (beta chain). Germline loops: CDR1 SGHRS, CDR2 YFSETQ. This CDR3 comprises 13 residues. Trimming took 4 bases from V and 7 from J, leaving 14 bases between them. The data are from a study of cytomegalovirus exposure and HLA in healthy donors. Amplification used 60 Vbeta primers and 13 Jbeta primers. TCRdb keeps only in-frame clones here, not all; method: immunoSEQ multiplex PCR. In the table there are roughly 90,000 clones, around 68% of which are singletons. Sequenced sample: PBMCs. This chain uses TRBV5-1 with TRBJ1-2; the D gene is possibly TRBD1 (5 bases). This TCR was recovered from a man under 40 in good health and CMV-seropositive. The CDR3, as DNA: TGCGCCAGCAGCACTGTCCAGGGTGCTGGCTACACCTTC. It specifies CASSTVQGAGYTF.